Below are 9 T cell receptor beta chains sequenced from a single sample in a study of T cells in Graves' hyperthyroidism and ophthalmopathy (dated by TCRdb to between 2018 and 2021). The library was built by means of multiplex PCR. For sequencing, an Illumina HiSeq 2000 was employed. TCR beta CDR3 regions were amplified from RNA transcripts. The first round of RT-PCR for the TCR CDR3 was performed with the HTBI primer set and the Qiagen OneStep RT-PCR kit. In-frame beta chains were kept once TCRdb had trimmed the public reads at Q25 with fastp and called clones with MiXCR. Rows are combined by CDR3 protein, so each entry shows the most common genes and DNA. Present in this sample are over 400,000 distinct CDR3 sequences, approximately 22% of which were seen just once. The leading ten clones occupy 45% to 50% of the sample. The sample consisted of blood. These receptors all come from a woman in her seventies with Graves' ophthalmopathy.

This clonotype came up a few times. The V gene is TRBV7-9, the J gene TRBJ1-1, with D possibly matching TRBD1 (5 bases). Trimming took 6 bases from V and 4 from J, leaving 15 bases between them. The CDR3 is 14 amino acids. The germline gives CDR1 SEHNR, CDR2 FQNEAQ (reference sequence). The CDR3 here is CASSGRGVGTEAFF. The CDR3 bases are TGTGCCAGCAGTGGAAGGGGCGTGGGCACTGAAGCTTTCTTT. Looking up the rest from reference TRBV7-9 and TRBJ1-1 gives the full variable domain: DTGVSQNPRHKITKRGQNVTFRCDPISEHNRLYWYRQTLGQGPEFLTYFQNEAQLEKSRLLSDRFSAERPKGSFSTLEIQRTEQGDSAMYLCASSGRGVGTEAFFGQGTRLTVV.

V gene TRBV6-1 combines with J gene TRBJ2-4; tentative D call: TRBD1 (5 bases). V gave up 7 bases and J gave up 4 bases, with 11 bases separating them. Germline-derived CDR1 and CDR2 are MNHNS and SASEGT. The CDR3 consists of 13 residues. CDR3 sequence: CASTFQGKNIQYF. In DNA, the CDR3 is TGTGCCAGCACATTCCAGGGTAAAAACATTCAGTACTTC.

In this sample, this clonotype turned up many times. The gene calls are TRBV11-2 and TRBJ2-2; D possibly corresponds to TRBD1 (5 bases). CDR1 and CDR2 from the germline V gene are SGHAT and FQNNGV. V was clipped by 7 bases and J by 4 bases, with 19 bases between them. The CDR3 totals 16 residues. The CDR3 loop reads CASTLRQGRPTGELFF. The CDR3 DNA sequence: TGTGCCAGCACCCTAAGGCAGGGCAGACCCACCGGGGAGCTGTTTTTT.

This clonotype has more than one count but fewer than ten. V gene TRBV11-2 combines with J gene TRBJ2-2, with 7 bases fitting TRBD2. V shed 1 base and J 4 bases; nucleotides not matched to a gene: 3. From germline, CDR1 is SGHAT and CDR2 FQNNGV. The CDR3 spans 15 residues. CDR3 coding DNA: TGTGCCAGCAGCTTAGTACCTAGCGGCACCGGGGAGCTGTTTTTT. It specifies CASSLVPSGTGELFF.

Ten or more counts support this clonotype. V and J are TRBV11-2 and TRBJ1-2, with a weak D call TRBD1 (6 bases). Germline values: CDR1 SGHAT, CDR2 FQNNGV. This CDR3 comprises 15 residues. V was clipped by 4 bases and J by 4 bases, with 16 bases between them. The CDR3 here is CASSSYRDWGYGYTF. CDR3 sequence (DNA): TGTGCCAGCAGCTCCTACAGGGACTGGGGCTATGGCTACACCTTC.

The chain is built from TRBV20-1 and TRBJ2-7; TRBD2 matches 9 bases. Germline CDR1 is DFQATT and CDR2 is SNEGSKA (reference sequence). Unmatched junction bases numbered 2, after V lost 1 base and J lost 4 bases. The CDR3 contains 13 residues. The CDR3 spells CSARGAGGYEQYF. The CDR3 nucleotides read TGCAGTGCTAGAGGGGCGGGAGGGTACGAGCAGTACTTC.

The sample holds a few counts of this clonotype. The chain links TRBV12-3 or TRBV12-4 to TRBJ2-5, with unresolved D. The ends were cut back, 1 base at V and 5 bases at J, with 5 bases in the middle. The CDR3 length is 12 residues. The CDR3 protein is CASSLGVETQYF. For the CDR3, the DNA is TGTGCCAGCAGTTTAGGGGTTGAGACCCAGTACTTC.

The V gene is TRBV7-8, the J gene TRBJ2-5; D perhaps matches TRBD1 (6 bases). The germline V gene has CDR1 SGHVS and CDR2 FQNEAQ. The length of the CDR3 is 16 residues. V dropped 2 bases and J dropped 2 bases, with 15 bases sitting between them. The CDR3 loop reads CASSLIGGLGQETQYF. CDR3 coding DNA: TGTGCCAGCAGCTTAATAGGGGGATTGGGGCAAGAGACCCAGTACTTC.

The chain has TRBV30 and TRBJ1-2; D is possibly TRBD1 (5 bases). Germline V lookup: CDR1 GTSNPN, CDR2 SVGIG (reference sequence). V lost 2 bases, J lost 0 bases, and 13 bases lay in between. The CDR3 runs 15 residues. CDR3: CAWSSRQPSNYGYTF. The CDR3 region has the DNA TGTGCCTGGAGTAGTAGACAGCCCTCTAACTATGGCTACACCTTC.